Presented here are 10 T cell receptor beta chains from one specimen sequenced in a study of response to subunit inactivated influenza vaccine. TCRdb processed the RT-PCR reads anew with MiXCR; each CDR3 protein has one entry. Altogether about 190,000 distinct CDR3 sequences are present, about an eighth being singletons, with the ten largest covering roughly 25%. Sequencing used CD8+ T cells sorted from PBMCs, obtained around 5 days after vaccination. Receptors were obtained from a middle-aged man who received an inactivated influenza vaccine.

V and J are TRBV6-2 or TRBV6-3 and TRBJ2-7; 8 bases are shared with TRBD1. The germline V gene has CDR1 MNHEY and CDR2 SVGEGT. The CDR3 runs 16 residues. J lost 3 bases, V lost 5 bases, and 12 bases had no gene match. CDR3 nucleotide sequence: TGTGCCAGCAGTCCCCGGACAGGGACGGGTTACTACGAGCAGTACTTC. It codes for CASSPRTGTGYYEQYF.

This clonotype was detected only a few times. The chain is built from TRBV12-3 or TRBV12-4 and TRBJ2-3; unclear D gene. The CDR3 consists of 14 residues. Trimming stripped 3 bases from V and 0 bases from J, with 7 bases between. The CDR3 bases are TGTGCCAGCAGTTTGGGTAGAAGCACAGATACGCAGTATTTT. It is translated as CASSLGRSTDTQYF.

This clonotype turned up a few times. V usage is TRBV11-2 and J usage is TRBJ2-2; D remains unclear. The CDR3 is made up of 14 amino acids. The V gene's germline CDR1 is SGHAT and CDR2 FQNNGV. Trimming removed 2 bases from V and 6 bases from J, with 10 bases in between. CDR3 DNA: TGTGCCAGCAGCTTACTACCCAGGTCCGGGGAGCTGTTTTTT. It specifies CASSLLPRSGELFF.

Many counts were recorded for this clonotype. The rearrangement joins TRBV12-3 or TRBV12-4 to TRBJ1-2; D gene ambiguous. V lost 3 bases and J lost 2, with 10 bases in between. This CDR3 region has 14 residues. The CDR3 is CASSFMAGNYGYTF. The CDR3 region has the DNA TGTGCCAGCAGTTTTATGGCAGGCAACTATGGCTACACCTTC.

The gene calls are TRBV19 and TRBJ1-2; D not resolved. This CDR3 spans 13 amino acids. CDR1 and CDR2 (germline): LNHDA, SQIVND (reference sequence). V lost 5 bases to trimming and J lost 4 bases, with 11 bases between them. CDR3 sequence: CASSLGPIYGYTF. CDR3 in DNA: TGTGCCAGTAGTCTCGGCCCAATCTATGGCTACACCTTC.

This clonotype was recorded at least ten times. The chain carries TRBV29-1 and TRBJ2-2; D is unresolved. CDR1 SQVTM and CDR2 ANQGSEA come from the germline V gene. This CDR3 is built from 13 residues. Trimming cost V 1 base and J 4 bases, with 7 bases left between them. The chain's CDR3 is CSVEVAATGELFF. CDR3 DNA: TGCAGCGTTGAAGTAGCAGCCACCGGGGAGCTGTTTTTT.

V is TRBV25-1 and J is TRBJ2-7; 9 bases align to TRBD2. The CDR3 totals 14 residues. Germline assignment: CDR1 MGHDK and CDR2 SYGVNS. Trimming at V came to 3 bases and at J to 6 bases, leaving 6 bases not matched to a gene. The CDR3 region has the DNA TGTGCCAGCAGTGAGCCGGGACTAGCTAGCGAGCAGTACTTC. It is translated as CASSEPGLASEQYF.

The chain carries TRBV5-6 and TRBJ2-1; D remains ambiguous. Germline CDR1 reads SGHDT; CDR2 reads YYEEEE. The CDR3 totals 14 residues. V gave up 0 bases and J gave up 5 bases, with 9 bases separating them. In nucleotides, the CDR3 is TGTGCCAGCAGCTTGGCGGTCCAAGACAATGAGCAGTTCTTC. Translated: CASSLAVQDNEQFF.

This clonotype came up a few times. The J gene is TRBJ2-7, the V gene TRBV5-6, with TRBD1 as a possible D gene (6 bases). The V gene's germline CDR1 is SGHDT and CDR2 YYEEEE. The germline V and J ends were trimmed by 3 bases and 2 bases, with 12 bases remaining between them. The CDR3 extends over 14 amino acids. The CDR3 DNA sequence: TGTGCCAGCAGCTGGGGGACACGAGCCTACGAGCAGTACTTC. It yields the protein CASSWGTRAYEQYF.

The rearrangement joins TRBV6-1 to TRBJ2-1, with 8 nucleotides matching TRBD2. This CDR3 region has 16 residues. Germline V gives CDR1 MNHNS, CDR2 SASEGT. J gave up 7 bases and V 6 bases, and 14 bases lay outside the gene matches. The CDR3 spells CASSTSGSPRGNEQFF. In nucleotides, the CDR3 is TGTGCCAGCAGCACCAGCGGGAGCCCCAGGGGAAATGAGCAGTTCTTC.